This T cell receptor (beta chain) was sequenced during a study of blood T cell repertoires in COVID-19. For the study at large: The analysed material was cDNA or gDNA that came from T cells, B-cell-depleted T cells, or PBMCs.

Profiled with immunoSEQ multiplex PCR; TCRdb holds only in-frame clones, not every one. This sample carries approximately 390,000 clones, around nine tenths of them seen once, and the ten largest clones take around 10%. The clonotype originates from a woman aged 45-65 years who had recovered from COVID-19. Input material: PBMCs or T cells enriched from blood (not recorded which).

CDR3 amino acids: CASSFSPLAGSTGELFF. CDR3 nucleotide sequence: TGTGCCAGCAGTTTCTCCCCACTAGCGGGGTCCACCGGGGAGCTGTTTTTT. The chain carries TRBV27 and TRBJ2-2; 10 bases map to TRBD2. V was pared by 3 bases and J by 4 bases, with 8 bases of the junction left unmatched. Germline V lookup: CDR1 MNHEY, CDR2 SMNVEV (reference sequence). The CDR3 totals 17 residues.